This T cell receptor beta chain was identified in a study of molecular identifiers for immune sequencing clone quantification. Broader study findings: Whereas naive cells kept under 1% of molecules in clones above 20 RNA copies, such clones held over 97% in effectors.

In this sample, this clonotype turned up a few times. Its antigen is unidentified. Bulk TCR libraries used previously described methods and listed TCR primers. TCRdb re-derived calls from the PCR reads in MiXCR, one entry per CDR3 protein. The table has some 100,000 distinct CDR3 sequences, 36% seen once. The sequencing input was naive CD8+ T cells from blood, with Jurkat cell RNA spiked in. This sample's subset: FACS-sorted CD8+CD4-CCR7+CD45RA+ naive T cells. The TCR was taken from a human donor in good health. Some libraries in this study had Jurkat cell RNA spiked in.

CDR3 sequence reads: CASSILTGADTQYF. CDR3 nucleotides: TGTGCCAGTAGTATCCTGACAGGGGCAGATACGCAGTATTTT. The genes are TRBV19 and TRBJ2-3; 8 positions agree with TRBD1. The CDR3 loop spans 14 amino acids. Germline values: CDR1 LNHDA, CDR2 SQIVND (reference sequence). J was trimmed by 4 bases and V by 3 bases; bases with no gene match: 3. The complete variable domain, with remaining parts taken from reference TRBV19 and TRBJ2-3, reads DGGITQSPKYLFRKEGQNVTLSCEQNLNHDAMYWYRQDPGQGLRLIYYSQIVNDFQKGDIAEGYSVSREKKESFPLTVTSAQKNPTAFYLCASSILTGADTQYFGPGTRLTVL.